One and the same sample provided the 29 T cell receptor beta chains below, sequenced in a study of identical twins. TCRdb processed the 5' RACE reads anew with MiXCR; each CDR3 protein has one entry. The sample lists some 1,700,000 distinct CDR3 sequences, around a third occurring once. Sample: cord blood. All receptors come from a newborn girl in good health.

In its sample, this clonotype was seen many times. CDR3 in amino acids: CASSYQYNEQFF. CDR3 in DNA: TGTGCCAGCAGTTACCAGTACAATGAGCAGTTCTTC. The chain couples TRBV6-6 to TRBJ2-1, with D uncertain. The CDR3 length is 12 residues. Trimming shortened V by 2 bases and J by 4 bases, and 3 bases separated the two germline ends. CDR1 is MNHNY and CDR2 is SVGAGI in the germline V gene (reference sequence).

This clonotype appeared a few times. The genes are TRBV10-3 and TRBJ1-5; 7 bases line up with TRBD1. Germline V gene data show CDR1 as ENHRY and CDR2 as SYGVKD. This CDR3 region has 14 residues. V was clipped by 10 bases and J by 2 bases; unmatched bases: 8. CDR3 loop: CASWDQGGNQPQHF. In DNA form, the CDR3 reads TGTGCCAGCTGGGACCAGGGGGGCAATCAGCCCCAGCATTTT.

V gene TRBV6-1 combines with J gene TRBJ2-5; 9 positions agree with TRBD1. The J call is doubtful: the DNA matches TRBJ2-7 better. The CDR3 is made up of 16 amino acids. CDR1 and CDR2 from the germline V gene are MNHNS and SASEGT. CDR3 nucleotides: TGTGCCAGTAGTCATACCATCGGGACAGGGTTTCACGAGCAGTACTTC. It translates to CASSHTIGTGFHEQYF.

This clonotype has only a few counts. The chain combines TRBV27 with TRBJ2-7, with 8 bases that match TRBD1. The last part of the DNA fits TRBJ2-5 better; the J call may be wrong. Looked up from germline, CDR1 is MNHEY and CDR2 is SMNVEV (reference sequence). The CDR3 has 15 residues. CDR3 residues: CASSSTRTGRETQYF. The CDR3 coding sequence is TGTGCCAGCAGTTCAACAAGGACAGGGAGAGAGACCCAGTACTTC.

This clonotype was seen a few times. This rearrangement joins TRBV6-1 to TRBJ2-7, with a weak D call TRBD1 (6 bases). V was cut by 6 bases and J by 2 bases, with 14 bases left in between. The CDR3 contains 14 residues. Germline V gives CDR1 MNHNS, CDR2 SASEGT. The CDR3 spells CASRGQLYTYEQYF. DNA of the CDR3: TGTGCCAGCAGAGGACAGCTATATACCTACGAGCAGTACTTC.

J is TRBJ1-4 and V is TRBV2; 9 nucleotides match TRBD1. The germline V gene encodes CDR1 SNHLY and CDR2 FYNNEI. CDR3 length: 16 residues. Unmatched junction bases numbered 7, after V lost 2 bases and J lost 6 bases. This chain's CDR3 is CASSERWTGAYEKLFF. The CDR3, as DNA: TGTGCCAGCAGTGAACGGTGGACAGGGGCTTATGAAAAACTGTTTTTT.

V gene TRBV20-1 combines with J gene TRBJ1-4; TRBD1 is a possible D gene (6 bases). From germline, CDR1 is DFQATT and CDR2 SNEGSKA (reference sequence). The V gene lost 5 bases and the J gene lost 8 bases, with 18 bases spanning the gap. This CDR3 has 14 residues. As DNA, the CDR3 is TGCAGTGCTCAACTGGGAGGGAGGGGGGAAAAACTGTTTTTT. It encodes CSAQLGGRGEKLFF.

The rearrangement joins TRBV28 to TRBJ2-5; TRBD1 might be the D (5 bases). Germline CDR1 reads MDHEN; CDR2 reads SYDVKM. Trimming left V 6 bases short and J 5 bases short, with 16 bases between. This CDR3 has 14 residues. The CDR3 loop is CASRPPGSGETQYF. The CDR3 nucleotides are TGTGCCAGCAGACCTCCAGGGTCCGGCGAGACCCAGTACTTC.

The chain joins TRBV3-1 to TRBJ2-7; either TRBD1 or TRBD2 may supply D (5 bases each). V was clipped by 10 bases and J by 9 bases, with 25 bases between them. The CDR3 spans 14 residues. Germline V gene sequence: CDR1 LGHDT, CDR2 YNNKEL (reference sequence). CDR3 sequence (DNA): TGTGCCACGAAACCGGGACCCTTAGGGTTGACGCAGTACTTC. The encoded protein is CATKPGPLGLTQYF.

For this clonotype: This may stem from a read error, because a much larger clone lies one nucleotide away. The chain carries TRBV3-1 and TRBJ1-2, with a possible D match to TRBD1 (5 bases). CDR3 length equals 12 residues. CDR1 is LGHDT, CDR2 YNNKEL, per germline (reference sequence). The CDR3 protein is CAGSQDTYGYTF. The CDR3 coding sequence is TGTGCCGGCAGCCAGGACACCTATGGCTACACCTTC.

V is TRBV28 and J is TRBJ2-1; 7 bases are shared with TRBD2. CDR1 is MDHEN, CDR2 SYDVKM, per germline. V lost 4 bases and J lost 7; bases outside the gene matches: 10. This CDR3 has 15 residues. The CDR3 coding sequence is TGTGCCAGCAGTTGGGCTAGCGGTAGTCGAAATGAGCAGTTCTTC. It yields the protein CASSWASGSRNEQFF.

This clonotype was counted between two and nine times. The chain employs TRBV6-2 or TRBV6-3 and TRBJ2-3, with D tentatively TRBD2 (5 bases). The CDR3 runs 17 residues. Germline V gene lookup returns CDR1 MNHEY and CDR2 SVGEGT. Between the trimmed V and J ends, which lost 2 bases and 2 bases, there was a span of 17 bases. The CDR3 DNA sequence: TGTGCCAGCAGTTACCCCCGCACGGGATGGGACACAGATACGCAGTATTTT. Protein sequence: CASSYPRTGWDTDTQYF.

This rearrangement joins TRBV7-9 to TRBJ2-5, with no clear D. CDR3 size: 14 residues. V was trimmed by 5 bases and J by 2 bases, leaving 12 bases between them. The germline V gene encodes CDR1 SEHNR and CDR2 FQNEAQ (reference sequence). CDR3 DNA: TGTGCCAGCAGCCCACGGCCCCAGCAAGAGACCCAGTACTTC. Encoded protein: CASSPRPQQETQYF.

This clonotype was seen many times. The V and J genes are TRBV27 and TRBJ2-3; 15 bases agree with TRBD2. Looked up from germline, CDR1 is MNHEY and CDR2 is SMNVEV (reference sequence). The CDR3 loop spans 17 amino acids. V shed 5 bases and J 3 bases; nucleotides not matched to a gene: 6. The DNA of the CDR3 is TGTGCCAGCAGTCCCCGGACTAGCGGGAGGGCGACAGATACGCAGTATTTT. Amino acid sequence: CASSPRTSGRATDTQYF.

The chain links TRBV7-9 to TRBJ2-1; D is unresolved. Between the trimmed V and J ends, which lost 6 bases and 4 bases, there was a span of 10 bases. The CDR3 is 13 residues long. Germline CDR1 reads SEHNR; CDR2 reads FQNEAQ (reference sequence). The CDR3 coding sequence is TGTGCCAGCAGGGTATCGGGTTACAATGAGCAGTTCTTC. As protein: CASRVSGYNEQFF.

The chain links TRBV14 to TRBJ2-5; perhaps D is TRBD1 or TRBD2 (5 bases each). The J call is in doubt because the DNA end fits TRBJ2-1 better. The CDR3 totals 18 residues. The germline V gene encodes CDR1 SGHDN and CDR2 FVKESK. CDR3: CASSQDRRGIRGQETQFF. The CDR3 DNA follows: TGTGCCAGCAGCCAAGATAGAAGAGGGATAAGGGGCCAAGAGACCCAGTTCTTC.

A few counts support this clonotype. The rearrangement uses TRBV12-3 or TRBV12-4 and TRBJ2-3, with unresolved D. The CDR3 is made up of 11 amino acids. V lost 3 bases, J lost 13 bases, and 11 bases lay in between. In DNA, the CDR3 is TGTGCCAGCAGTTTGGGTCTAGGAAAGTATTTT. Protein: CASSLGLGKYF.

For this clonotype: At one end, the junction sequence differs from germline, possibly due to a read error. CDR3 in DNA: TGTGCCAGCGGCTTAGCGGGAGGGGGCGTGAATTACGAGCAGTACTTC. It encodes CASGLAGGGVNYEQYF. This chain joins TRBV7-8 and TRBJ2-7; TRBD2 matches at 11 bases. The CDR3 length is 16 residues. The germline gives CDR1 SGHVS, CDR2 FQNEAQ.

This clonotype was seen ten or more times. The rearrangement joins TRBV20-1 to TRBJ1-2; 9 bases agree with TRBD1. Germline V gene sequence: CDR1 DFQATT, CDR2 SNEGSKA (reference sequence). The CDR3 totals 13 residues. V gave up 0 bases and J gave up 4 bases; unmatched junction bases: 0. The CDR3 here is CSARETGGYGYTF. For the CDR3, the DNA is TGCAGTGCTAGAGAGACAGGGGGCTATGGCTACACCTTC.

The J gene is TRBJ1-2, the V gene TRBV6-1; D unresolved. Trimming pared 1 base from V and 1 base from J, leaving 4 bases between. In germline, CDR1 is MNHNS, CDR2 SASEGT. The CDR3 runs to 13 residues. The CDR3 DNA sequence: TGTGCCAGCAGTGAAGGCCTTAACTATGGCTACACCTTC. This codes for CASSEGLNYGYTF.

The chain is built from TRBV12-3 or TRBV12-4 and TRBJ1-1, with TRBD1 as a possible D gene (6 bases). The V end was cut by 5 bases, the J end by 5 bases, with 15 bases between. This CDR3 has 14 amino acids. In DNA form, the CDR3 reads TGTGCCAGCAGTGCCGTGGGGGGGCGGACTGAAGCTTTCTTT. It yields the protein CASSAVGGRTEAFF.

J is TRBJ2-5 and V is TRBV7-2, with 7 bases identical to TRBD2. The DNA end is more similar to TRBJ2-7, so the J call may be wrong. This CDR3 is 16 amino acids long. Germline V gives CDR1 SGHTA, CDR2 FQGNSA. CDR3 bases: TGTGCCAGCAGCCCAAGAGCGGGAAAGGCTCAATCCGAGCAGTACTTC. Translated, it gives CASSPRAGKAQSEQYF.

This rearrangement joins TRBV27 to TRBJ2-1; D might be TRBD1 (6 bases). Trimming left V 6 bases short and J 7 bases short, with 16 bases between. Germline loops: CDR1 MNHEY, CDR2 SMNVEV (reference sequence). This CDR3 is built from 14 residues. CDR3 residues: CASRKGAGQNEQFF. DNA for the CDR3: TGTGCCAGCAGAAAAGGGGCAGGACAGAATGAGCAGTTCTTC.

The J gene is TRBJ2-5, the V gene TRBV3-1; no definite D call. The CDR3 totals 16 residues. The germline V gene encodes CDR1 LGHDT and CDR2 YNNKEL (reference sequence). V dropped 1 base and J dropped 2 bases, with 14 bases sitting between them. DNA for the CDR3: TGTGCCAGCAGCCAAGTGATTAGCCAGAGGCAAGAGACCCAGTACTTC. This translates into CASSQVISQRQETQYF.

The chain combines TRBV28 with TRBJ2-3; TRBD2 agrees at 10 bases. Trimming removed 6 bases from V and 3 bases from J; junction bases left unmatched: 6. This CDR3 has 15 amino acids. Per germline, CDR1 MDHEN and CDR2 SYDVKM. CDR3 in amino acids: CASSASGSGTDTQYF. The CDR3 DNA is TGTGCCAGCAGCGCTAGCGGGAGTGGAACAGATACGCAGTATTTT.

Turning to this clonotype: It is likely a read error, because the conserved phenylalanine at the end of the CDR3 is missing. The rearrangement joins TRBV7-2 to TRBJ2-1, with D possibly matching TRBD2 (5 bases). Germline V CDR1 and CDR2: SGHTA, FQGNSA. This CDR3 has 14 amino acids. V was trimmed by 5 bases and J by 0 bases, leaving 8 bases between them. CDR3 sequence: CASSKGDSYNEQFL. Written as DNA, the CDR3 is TGTGCCAGCAGCAAGGGAGACTCCTACAATGAGCAGTTCTTG.

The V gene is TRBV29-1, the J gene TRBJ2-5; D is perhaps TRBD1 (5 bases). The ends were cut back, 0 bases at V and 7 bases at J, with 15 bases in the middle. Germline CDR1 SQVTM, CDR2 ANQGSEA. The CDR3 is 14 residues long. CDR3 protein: CSVEDRTLRGTQYF. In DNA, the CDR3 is TGCAGCGTTGAAGATCGGACACTCCGTGGGACCCAGTACTTC.

CDR3 nucleotides: TGTGCCAGCGGCGGCCTGACGATAGATGGCTACACCTTC. Residues: CASGGLTIDGYTF. The chain combines TRBV6-1 with TRBJ1-2, with no clear D. This CDR3 contains 13 residues. V lost 8 bases and J 6 bases, leaving 16 bases between the germline ends. Germline V CDR1 and CDR2: MNHNS, SASEGT.

The CDR3 reads CASSPGDGRTDTQYF. The CDR3 DNA reads as TGTGCCAGCAGCCCTGGCGATGGTCGCACAGATACGCAGTATTTT. The rearrangement joins TRBV7-8 to TRBJ2-3; D is uncertain. The length of the CDR3 is 15 residues. Germline loops: CDR1 SGHVS, CDR2 FQNEAQ. The germline V and J ends were trimmed by 5 bases and 1 base, with 13 bases remaining between them.